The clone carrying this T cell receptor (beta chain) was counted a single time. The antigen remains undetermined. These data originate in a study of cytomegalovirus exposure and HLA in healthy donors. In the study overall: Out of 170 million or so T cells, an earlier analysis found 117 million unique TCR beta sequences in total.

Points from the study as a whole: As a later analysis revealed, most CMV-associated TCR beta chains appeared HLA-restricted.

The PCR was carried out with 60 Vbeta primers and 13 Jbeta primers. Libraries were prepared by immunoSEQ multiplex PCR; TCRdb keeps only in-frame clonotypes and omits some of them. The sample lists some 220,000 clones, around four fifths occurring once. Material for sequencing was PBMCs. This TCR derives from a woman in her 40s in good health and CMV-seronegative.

In DNA form, the CDR3 reads TGTGCCTGGAGTGTAAAAGGGGTGGGTGGCTACACCTTC. It specifies CAWSVKGVGGYTF. The chain carries TRBV30 and TRBJ1-2, with D perhaps TRBD1 (5 bases). The CDR3 length is 13 residues. Trimming removed 0 bases from V and 7 bases from J, with 12 bases in between. The germline CDR1 and CDR2 sequences are GTSNPN and SVGIG (reference sequence).